A selection of T cell receptor beta chains follows, all from one sample in a study of cytomegalovirus exposure and HLA in healthy donors. Generated by immunoSEQ multiplex PCR, the TCRdb table keeps only in-frame clones and is missing some. The table has more than 90,000 clones, 65% to 80% seen once. Sequenced material: PBMCs. The receptors originated from a woman in her thirties or forties in good health and CMV-seronegative. CDR3s include the opening cysteine and the closing phenylalanine or tryptophan. A D gene is named only where the DNA matches it firmly. Some rows mark clone size as missing; the rest say once, few, many or name a class of expanded clone.

abundance	j_gene	d_gene	v_gene	CDR3aa	CDR3nt
.	TRBJ2-3	TRBD2	TRBV19	CASTKGSGGVEADTQYF	TGTGCCAGTACCAAAGGTAGCGGGGGCGTTGAAGCAGATACGCAGTATTTT
few	TRBJ1-6	.	TRBV25-1	CASSAPQSDSPLHF	TGTGCCAGCAGTGCCCCCCAATCGGATTCACCCCTCCACTTT
once	TRBJ2-3	TRBD1	TRBV14	CASSQGLPGQVTDTQYF	TGTGCCAGCAGCCAAGGATTACCGGGACAGGTCACAGATACGCAGTATTTT
.	TRBJ2-2	.	TRBV9	CASSVQGNTGELFF	TGTGCCAGCAGCGTCCAGGGGAACACCGGGGAGCTGTTTTTT
.	TRBJ2-1	TRBD2	TRBV6-1	CASSVTSGGANEQFF	TGTGCCAGCAGCGTGACTAGCGGGGGGGCCAATGAGCAGTTCTTC
.	TRBJ2-5	.	TRBV18	CASSLLAAGEETQYF	TGTGCCAGCTCCCTCTTAGCGGCCGGGGAGGAGACCCAGTACTTC
.	TRBJ1-1	TRBD1	TRBV29-1	CSVRVVGQGYTEAFF	TGCAGCGTAAGGGTAGTGGGACAGGGGTACACTGAAGCTTTCTTT
.	TRBJ1-1	TRBD1	TRBV30	CAWSADRENTEAFF	TGTGCCTGGAGTGCGGACAGGGAGAACACTGAAGCTTTCTTT
.	TRBJ2-7	TRBD2	TRBV2	CASSAIAGRFNEQYF	TGTGCCAGCAGTGCGATAGCGGGGAGGTTCAACGAGCAGTACTTC
.	TRBJ1-2	.	TRBV5-6	CASRPNRVNYGYTF	TGTGCCAGCAGACCTAACAGGGTAAACTATGGCTACACCTTC
.	TRBJ1-5	TRBD1	TRBV19	CASRPQGGNSNQPQHF	TGTGCCAGTAGGCCACAGGGGGGCAATAGCAATCAGCCCCAGCATTTT
.	TRBJ2-7	TRBD2	TRBV10-2	CASSGGLGGTYEQYF	TGCGCCAGCAGTGGGGGACTAGGGGGAACCTACGAGCAGTACTTC
.	TRBJ2-7	TRBD1	TRBV2	CASCTSGTVSYEQYF	TGTGCCAGCTGTACGTCCGGGACAGTATCCTACGAGCAGTACTTC
.	TRBJ2-7	.	TRBV10-3	CAISEGLPDREQYF	TGTGCCATCAGTGAAGGACTTCCCGACCGCGAGCAGTACTTC
.	TRBJ2-7	TRBD2	TRBV4-1	CASSQGPLAGNEQYF	TGCGCCAGCAGCCAAGGCCCGCTAGCGGGAAACGAGCAGTACTTC
.	TRBJ2-2	.	TRBV4-1	CASSQDAGYTGELFF	TGCGCCAGCAGCCAAGACGCAGGCTACACCGGGGAGCTGTTTTTT
.	TRBJ2-7	.	TRBV6-5	CASSYSGTLSYEQYF	TGTGCCAGCAGTTACTCCGGGACACTATCCTACGAGCAGTACTTC
.	TRBJ2-1	TRBD2	TRBV7-3	CASSPGGGNEQFF	TGTGCCAGCAGCCCCGGGGGGGGGAATGAGCAGTTCTTC
few	TRBJ2-7	TRBD1	TRBV5-1	CASSRQGAEQYF	TGCGCCAGCAGCCGACAGGGGGCCGAGCAGTACTTC
once	TRBJ2-1	TRBD2	TRBV9	CASSVGGSGIYNEQFF	TGTGCCAGCAGCGTAGGGGGTAGCGGGATCTACAATGAGCAGTTCTTC
.	TRBJ1-4	.	TRBV6-5	CASSYRNEKLFF	TGTGCCAGCAGTTACCGTAATGAAAAACTGTTTTTT
.	TRBJ2-7	.	TRBV19	CASSPGTYKAYEQYF	TGTGCCAGTAGCCCCGGGACTTACAAGGCCTACGAGCAGTACTTC
.	TRBJ1-1	TRBD1	TRBV9	CASSVGDRLNTEAFF	TGTGCCAGCAGCGTAGGGGACAGGCTGAACACTGAAGCTTTCTTT